The 10 T cell receptor beta chains below were found in one sample sequenced in a study of CXCR3-negative and CXCR3-positive naive CD8 T cells. 5' RACE that incorporated UMI labels was used to prepare the TRB cDNA libraries. For each CDR3 protein, TCRdb gives one entry from its re-call of the 5' RACE reads, without DNA. The data include approximately 58,000 distinct CDR3 sequences; the top ten clones carry 0.42%. The sample comprised naive CXCR3- CD8+ T cells from blood. Subset meaning: CD45RO-CCR7+CD27+CD95- naive CD8+ T cells lacking CXCR3 (TNR3-). These receptor sequences come from a human donor in good health. Some clones in this sample may be carry-over from other donors' samples.

The chain combines TRBV29-1 with TRBJ2-3; TCRdb returns TRBD1, unconfirmable since there is no DNA. The length of the CDR3 is 14 residues. Germline assignment: CDR1 SQVTM and CDR2 ANQGSEA. The CDR3 spells CSVLTGDYTDTQYF.

Here the CDR3 reads CSVVGDNEQYF. The V gene is TRBV29-1, the J gene TRBJ2-7. The CDR3 is 11 residues long. The germline CDR1 and CDR2 sequences are SQVTM and ANQGSEA.

The genes are TRBV29-1 and TRBJ2-7. The CDR3 has 11 amino acids. Germline loops: CDR1 SQVTM, CDR2 ANQGSEA. CDR3 in amino acids: CSVEEGYEQYF.

This sequence joins TRBV5-1 and TRBJ2-2; without DNA, the TCRdb call of TRBD1 cannot be checked. Germline CDR1 and CDR2: SGHRS and YFSETQ. The CDR3 sequence is 16 residues long. This CDR3 reads CASSLTTGEGTGELFF. Filled out from reference TRBV5-1 and TRBJ2-2, the complete variable domain reads KAGVTQTPRYLIKTRGQQVTLSCSPISGHRSVSWYQQTPGQGLQFLFEYFSETQRNKGNFPGRFSGRQFSNSRSEMNVSTLELGDSALYLCASSLTTGEGTGELFFGEGSRLTVL.

The V gene is TRBV6-2 or TRBV6-3, the J gene TRBJ2-4. The CDR3 has 12 residues. Germline loops: CDR1 MNHEY, CDR2 SVGEGT. This chain's CDR3 is CASSYQGNIQYF.

The chain recombines TRBV9 with TRBJ2-1; with no DNA, the TCRdb D assignment of TRBD1 cannot be verified. CDR1 SGDLS and CDR2 YYNGEE come from the germline V gene. The CDR3 totals 16 residues. CDR3 protein: CASSPTGTGIDNEQFF.

The chain joins TRBV15 to TRBJ2-1; TCRdb names TRBD2, which stays unverified in the absence of DNA. The CDR3 has 16 amino acids. Germline CDR1 reads LNHNV; CDR2 reads YYDKDF (reference sequence). CDR3: CATSVERGAHNNEQFF.

CDR3 protein: CASSQDIYRDREDGSPLHF. This chain joins TRBV3-1 and TRBJ1-6; absent DNA, TCRdb's TRBD1 call cannot be checked. CDR1 is LGHDT, CDR2 YNNKEL, per germline (reference sequence). The CDR3 is 19 amino acids.

The chain couples TRBV7-2 to TRBJ2-3; no DNA is available, so the TRBD2 call from TCRdb remains unchecked. This CDR3 region has 16 residues. Germline V gene data show CDR1 as SGHTA and CDR2 as FQGNSA. The CDR3 loop is CASSILAGETTDTQYF. Variable domain in full (rest from reference TRBV7-2 and TRBJ2-3): GAGVSQSPSNKVTEKGKDVELRCDPISGHTALYWYRQSLGQGLEFLIYFQGNSAPDKSGLPSDRFSAERTGGSVSTLTIQRTQQEDSAVYLCASSILAGETTDTQYFGPGTRLTVL.

This sequence joins TRBV5-1 and TRBJ2-7; as DNA is missing, the TRBD1 call by TCRdb cannot be tested. There are 15 residues in the CDR3. CDR1 is SGHRS, CDR2 YFSETQ, per germline. This CDR3 reads CASSLPTGNTYEQYF.